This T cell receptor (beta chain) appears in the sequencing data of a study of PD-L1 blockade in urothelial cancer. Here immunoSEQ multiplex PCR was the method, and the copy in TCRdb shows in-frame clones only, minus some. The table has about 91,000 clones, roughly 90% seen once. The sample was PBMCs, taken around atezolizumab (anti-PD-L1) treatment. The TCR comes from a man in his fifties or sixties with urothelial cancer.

In DNA form, the CDR3 reads TGTGCCAGTAGTGTGACTAGCGGGGACACCGGGGAGCTGTTTTTT. It encodes CASSVTSGDTGELFF. The rearrangement joins TRBV19 to TRBJ2-2; 11 bases are a match to TRBD2. Germline-derived CDR1 and CDR2 are LNHDA and SQIVND (reference sequence). This CDR3 is built from 15 residues. The V gene end was trimmed by 5 bases and the J gene end by 3 bases; junction bases not matched to a gene: 2.